The TCR beta chain under discussion was sequenced for a study of shared clonotypes between healthy human individuals. Overall study: Per donor, CD8 memory used one plate, CD8 naive used two, CD4 memory used three and CD4 naive used three. Whole-study findings and limits: Generation probability values for non-shared clonotypes were lower than those for clonotypes shared by all four donors.

CD45RO-negative CD8 cells positively selected for CCR7 made up the naive population, which excluded terminally differentiated effector memory CD45RA+ cells. CDR1 is SGHDT, CDR2 YYEEEE, per germline. V lost 1 base and J lost 1, with 14 bases in between. CDR3 length: 16 amino acids. Worth noting for this clone: The antigen is unknown.

Sequenced by immunoSEQ multiplex PCR; TCRdb stores in-frame clones only, minus some. The data show 600,000 or so clones, roughly 98% seen once. This sequence was found in a man aged 30-40 years in good health. The sequencing sample was made of naive CD8+ T cells sorted from blood. The chain employs TRBV5-6 and TRBJ1-1; D gene ambiguous. The CDR3 spells CASSLRLGSGNTEAFF. The CDR3, as DNA: TGTGCCAGCAGCTTGCGTTTGGGGAGCGGGAACACTGAAGCTTTCTTT. The full variable domain, completed using reference TRBV5-6 and TRBJ1-1, is DAGVTQSPTHLIKTRGQQVTLRCSPKSGHDTVSWYQQALGQGPQFIFQYYEEEERQRGNFPDRFSGHQFPNYSSELNVNALLLGDSALYLCASSLRLGSGNTEAFFGQGTRLTVV.